This T cell receptor beta chain was sequenced during a study of T cells after yellow fever vaccination (dated by TCRdb to between 2018 and 2021). Describing the broader study: The SMART-Seq v4 Ultra Low Input RNA kit was used to prepare libraries from fractions with low cell numbers. Bulk TCR alpha and beta repertoires were sequenced longitudinally to track T-cell clones before and after primary and booster YFV17D yellow fever vaccination. Blood samples were taken at several timepoints before and after primary and secondary immunization, and bulk PBMC replicates and cell subsets were isolated. Two healthy male donors, one aged 18 to 30 and one aged 30 to 40 years, made up the cohort. Beyond this particular receptor, the publication reports: Most clones expanded after primary vaccination (about 95% of CD4 and 88% of CD8) were re-detected after the booster, suggesting that broad memory maintenance occurred. Because the study included only a couple of donors, the extent to which the findings can be generalized is limited. A small fraction of clonotypes appeared in both the CD4 and CD8 compartments, likely as a result of convergent recombination. The secondary T-cell response was weaker than the primary response but faster, peaking on day 5 instead of day 15. Because abundant contaminating clonotypes from the bulk population could be contained in FACS-sorted repertoires, computational filtering was required.

Taken from cysteine to phenylalanine, the CDR3 has 14 residues. The CDR3 DNA has 42 bases and is translated from base 1. The junction carries 10 bases between V and J, which are trimmed by 4 bases and 1 base respectively. CDR1 is given as MDHEN and CDR2 as SYDVKM, both from the germline V gene. The sample was run on an Illumina NovaSeq 6000. TCR cDNA was made using 5'RACE template switching, a step that added a universal primer site and unique molecular identifiers. Priming of cDNA synthesis was performed from both the TCR alpha and TCR beta constant segments. Library amplification involved two PCR steps, and the second step added sample barcodes and sequencing adapters. Sequencing of libraries was done on Illumina HiSeq 2500 (2x100 bp) or NovaSeq (2x150 bp). Concerning the study's data processing: MIGEC was used to demultiplex reads and collapse the reads into UMI consensus sequences, and MiXCR was used for V(D)J alignment. Using edgeR on replicate PBMC samples, clonotypes were called vaccine-responding if FDR was below 0.01 and the log2 fold change was above 5 up to day 15. CD4 or CD8 identity was assigned to each bulk clonotype according to whether the clonotype was present at higher abundance in the sequenced CD4 repertoire or the sequenced CD8 repertoire. TCRdb trimmed public reads at Q25 via fastp, called clones via MiXCR and kept in-frame beta chains. For every CDR3 protein sequence, its rows merge into one entry that carries the most common genes and DNA. The V and J calls, along with clone size, are taken from TCRdb and not from the paper's own processing. This sample lists more than 95,000 distinct CDR3 sequences; 7.5% to 10% were detected once. The top ten hold approximately 37% of the sample.

This specimen's treatment or condition label, per the study, means: live attenuated yellow fever vaccine strain. PBMCs were isolated from peripheral blood using a standard Ficoll-Paque protocol. Dynabeads CD4 and CD8 positive selection kits were used to isolate the CD4 and CD8 T-cell fractions. RNA was extracted with TriZol from bulk PBMCs, CD4 and CD8 fractions, and dextramer-positive and dextramer-negative fractions. Worth noting for this clonotype: What this receptor recognizes is not known. Base qualities are missing; no much larger clone stands one base away.

The specimen comprised CD8+ T cells sorted from PBMCs, sampled on the day of the yellow fever booster vaccination. This chain joins TRBV28 to TRBJ2-5, with a tentative D gene TRBD1 over 6 matching bases. This clonotype was sampled from a man aged 18 to 29 who received the YFV17D yellow fever vaccine. The nucleotide sequence is given as TGTGCCAGCAGTTCGACAGGAACCCAAGAGACCCAGTACTTC. It is translated as CASSSTGTQETQYF.